These 15 T cell receptor beta chains came from one sample sequenced in a study of yellow fever vaccine responses in identical twins. TCRdb itself ran the RT-PCR reads through MiXCR, one entry per CDR3 protein. The sample lists approximately 5,000 distinct CDR3 sequences; less than 75% were seen once. The sequenced sample was T cells from blood (PBMCs), unsorted or a sorted subset (not recorded which), obtained before or after yellow fever vaccination (not recorded which). These receptors were taken from a woman aged 18 to 35 who received the yellow fever vaccine.

The chain joins TRBV20-1 to TRBJ2-1; 11 nucleotides agree with TRBD2. In germline, CDR1 is DFQATT, CDR2 SNEGSKA (reference sequence). V dropped 2 bases and J dropped 9; count of bases not matched to a gene: 9. The CDR3 runs to 15 residues. The CDR3 here is CSARPLAGGTGEQFF. The CDR3 DNA reads as TGCAGTGCTAGACCCTTAGCGGGGGGGACTGGTGAGCAGTTCTTC.

The chain joins TRBV21-1 to TRBJ2-6. TRBV21-1 corresponds to a pseudogene. The CDR3 contains 13 residues. In DNA, the CDR3 is TGTGCCAGCGTGCCAATTTCGGTCCACGTCCTGACTTTC. Amino acids: CASVPISVHVLTF.

This rearrangement joins TRBV23-1 to TRBJ2-1; D is perhaps TRBD2 (6 bases). TRBV23-1 counts as an open reading frame of uncertain function. Trimming removed 3 bases at V and 3 bases at J, with 18 bases between. This CDR3 is 17 amino acids long. DNA of the CDR3: TGCGCCAGCAGTCAGAGATGCGGGGACTCGGGCTACAATGAGCAGTTCTTC. Translated, it gives CASSQRCGDSGYNEQFF.

The chain is built from TRBV29-1 and TRBJ2-7; TRBD1 is a possible D gene (5 bases). V was shortened by 6 bases and J by 3 bases, with 12 bases between the two germline ends. Germline loops: CDR1 SQVTM, CDR2 ANQGSEA. This CDR3 spans 12 amino acids. The CDR3: CSVPGRHYEQYF. The CDR3 coding sequence is TGCAGCGTCCCAGGGCGCCACTACGAGCAGTACTTC.

The rearrangement uses TRBV10-1 and TRBJ2-1; 13 nucleotides align to TRBD2. V lost 2 bases, J lost 7 bases, and 5 bases stayed unmatched. Germline-derived CDR1 and CDR2 are WNHNN and SYGVQD (reference sequence). The length of the CDR3 is 16 residues. DNA of the CDR3: TGCGCCAGCAGTGAGCCGGGACTAGCGGGACGGAATGAGCAGTTCTTC. Residues: CASSEPGLAGRNEQFF.

The CDR3 here is CSVEMDNEQFF. As DNA, the CDR3 is TGCAGCGTGGAAATGGACAATGAGCAGTTCTTC. The chain has TRBV29-1 and TRBJ2-1, with D uncertain. V was trimmed by 6 bases and J by 5 bases, leaving 8 bases between them. Germline assignment: CDR1 SQVTM and CDR2 ANQGSEA. CDR3 length: 11 residues.

CDR3 DNA sequence: TGTGCCAGCAGCTTAGATCCAGTCGAGGCTGAGCAGTTCTTC. Its translation: CASSLDPVEAEQFF. V usage is TRBV11-3 and J usage is TRBJ2-1; D is uncertain. The CDR3 extends over 14 amino acids. Germline CDR1 and CDR2: SGHNT and YENEEA. The ends were cut back, 0 bases at V and 9 bases at J, with 12 bases in the middle. The full variable domain, in which reference TRBV11-3 and TRBJ2-1 provide the parts outside the CDR3, is EAGVVQSPRYKIIEKKQPVAFWCNPISGHNTLYWYLQNLGQGPELLIRYENEEAVDDSQLPKDRFSAERLKGVDSTLKIQPAELGDSAVYLCASSLDPVEAEQFFGPGTRLTVL.

This chain connects TRBV23-1 to TRBJ1-5; tentatively, D is TRBD1 (5 bases). TRBV23-1 is an ORF; its function is uncertain. The V gene lost 0 bases and the J gene lost 3 bases, with 6 bases spanning the gap. The CDR3 has 14 residues. In nucleotides, the CDR3 is TGCGCCAGCAGTCAATCGGACAACAATCAGCCCCAGCATTTT. Its translation: CASSQSDNNQPQHF.

This sequence joins TRBV6-6 and TRBJ2-3; maybe TRBD2 (6 bases). This CDR3 comprises 16 residues. Germline V gene data show CDR1 as MNHNY and CDR2 as SVGAGI (reference sequence). V dropped 2 bases and J dropped 3 bases, with 15 bases sitting between them. In nucleotides, the CDR3 is TGTGCCAGCAGTTACGGGGGACTCCTCGAGACAGATACGCAGTATTTT. Translated: CASSYGGLLETDTQYF.

This chain links TRBV29-1 with TRBJ2-7; 7 bases are shared with TRBD1. Germline-derived CDR1 and CDR2 are SQVTM and ANQGSEA. The CDR3 extends over 12 amino acids. With V trimmed by 6 bases and J by 0 bases, 2 bases remained unmatched. The CDR3: CSVGQFSYEQYF. The CDR3 DNA follows: TGCAGCGTGGGACAGTTCTCCTACGAGCAGTACTTC.

The rearrangement links TRBV14 to TRBJ2-7, with D unclear. Germline assignment: CDR1 SGHDN and CDR2 FVKESK. V lost 0 bases and J lost 2, with 8 bases in between. The CDR3 sequence is 14 residues long. The DNA for the CDR3 is TGTGCCAGCAGCCAAGACTGGACGGCCTACGAGCAGTACTTC. Encoded protein: CASSQDWTAYEQYF.

V is TRBV4-1 and J is TRBJ1-2; 9 nucleotides align to TRBD1. Germline values: CDR1 MGHRA, CDR2 YSYEKL. The CDR3 consists of 15 residues. The V gene end was trimmed by 4 bases and the J gene end by 1 base; junction bases not matched to a gene: 4. Written as DNA, the CDR3 is TGCGCCAGCAGCCCCCGGACAGGGGATAACTATGGCTACACCTTC. Amino acids: CASSPRTGDNYGYTF.

This rearrangement joins TRBV15 to TRBJ2-3; the match to TRBD1 covers 7 bases. CDR3 length: 16 residues. V trimming: 1 base; J trimming: 2 bases; junction bases outside the gene matches: 6. The germline gives CDR1 LNHNV, CDR2 YYDKDF (reference sequence). The CDR3 protein is CATSRARQGNTDTQYF. In nucleotides, the CDR3 is TGTGCCACCAGCAGAGCCCGACAGGGTAACACAGATACGCAGTATTTT.

For this clonotype: Relative to the germline gene, one junction end is altered; a read error may explain this. V usage is TRBV7-6 and J usage is TRBJ2-2; the D is unclear. The CDR3 has 13 residues. Germline CDR1 and CDR2: SGHVS and FNYEAQ. The CDR3 DNA follows: TGTGCTAGCAGCTTCGACAACACCGGGGAGCTGTTTTTT. Its translation is CASSFDNTGELFF.

The DNA for the CDR3 is TGTGCCAGCAGCTTAGACCAGCGGAGGCAGTTCTTC. It is translated as CASSLDQRRQFF. The chain joins TRBV11-3 to TRBJ2-1, with D perhaps matching TRBD2 (5 bases). V lost 0 bases to trimming and J lost 12 bases, with 9 bases between them. Germline-derived CDR1 and CDR2 are SGHNT and YENEEA. This CDR3 has 12 amino acids.